The 2 T cell receptor beta chains presented below share a single source sample, sequenced in a study of blood T cell repertoires in COVID-19. Data came from immunoSEQ multiplex PCR; TCRdb stores just in-frame clones and leaves some out. The table shows 50,000 to 70,000 clones, with around 81% occurring only once. Sequenced sample: peripheral blood. All receptors come from a human donor in a cohort sampled during active COVID-19.

The rearrangement links TRBV4-1 to TRBJ2-7; TRBD1 is a possible D gene (5 bases). The CDR3 sequence is 13 residues long. Germline V gene data show CDR1 as MGHRA and CDR2 as YSYEKL. The V and J ends lost 5 bases and 3 bases respectively, with 11 bases between them. For the CDR3, the DNA is TGCGCCAGCAGCTTAGGGGTAGTCTACGAGCAGTACTTC. Its translation: CASSLGVVYEQYF.

The V call is TRBV3-1 (or the pseudogene TRBV3-2), the J call TRBJ1-2; D gene uncertain. The germline V gene encodes CDR1 LGHDT and CDR2 YNNKEL (reference sequence). This CDR3 is built from 18 residues. With 1 base removed from V and 3 bases from J, the gap between germline ends came to 21 bases. The CDR3 sequence is CASSQVAGSGGIDYGYTF. As DNA, the CDR3 is TGTGCCAGCAGCCAAGTGGCGGGTTCGGGTGGAATCGACTATGGCTACACCTTC.